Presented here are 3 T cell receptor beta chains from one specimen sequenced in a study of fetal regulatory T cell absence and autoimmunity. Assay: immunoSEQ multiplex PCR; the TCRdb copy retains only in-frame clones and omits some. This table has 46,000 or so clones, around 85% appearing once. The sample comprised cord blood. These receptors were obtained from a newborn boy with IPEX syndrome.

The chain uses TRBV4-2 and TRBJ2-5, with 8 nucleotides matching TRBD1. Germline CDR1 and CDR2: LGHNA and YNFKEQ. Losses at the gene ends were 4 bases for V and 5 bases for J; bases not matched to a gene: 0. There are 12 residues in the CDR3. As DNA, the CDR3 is TGTGCCAGCAGCCGGACAGGGGAGACCCAGTACTTC. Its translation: CASSRTGETQYF.

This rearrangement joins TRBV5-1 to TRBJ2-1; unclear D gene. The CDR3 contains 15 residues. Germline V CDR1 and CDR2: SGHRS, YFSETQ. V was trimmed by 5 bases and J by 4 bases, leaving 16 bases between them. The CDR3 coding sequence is TGCGCCAGCAGTTTCCTCGCGGCTCCTTACAATGAGCAGTTCTTC. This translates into CASSFLAAPYNEQFF.

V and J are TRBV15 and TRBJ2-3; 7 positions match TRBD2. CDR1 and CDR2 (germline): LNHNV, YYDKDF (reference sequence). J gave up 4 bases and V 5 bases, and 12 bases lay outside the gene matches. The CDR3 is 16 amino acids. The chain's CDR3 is CATSQKRVGGADTQYF. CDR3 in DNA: TGTGCCACCAGCCAGAAGCGGGTGGGGGGGGCAGATACGCAGTATTTT.